These 27 T cell receptor beta chains were all obtained from the same sample, sequenced in a study of T cell changes during pregnancy in multiple sclerosis. The assay was immunoSEQ multiplex PCR, and TCRdb's table has in-frame clones only and misses some. Seen here are some 140,000 clones, about 96% observed once, and the top ten hold 0.44%. Here the sequenced sample was peripheral blood, taken after pregnancy. These receptors were taken from a female donor with multiple sclerosis, enrolled in a pregnancy study.

The chain links TRBV6-6 to TRBJ2-1, with D unresolved. The CDR3 consists of 16 residues. Between the trimmed V and J ends, which lost 5 bases and 7 bases, there was a span of 21 bases. The germline CDR1 and CDR2 sequences are MNHNY and SVGAGI (reference sequence). CDR3 region: CASSGPGSSTWNEQFF. The DNA for the CDR3 is TGTGCCAGCAGTGGCCCCGGGTCCTCAACTTGGAATGAGCAGTTCTTC.

V usage is TRBV7-2 and J usage is TRBJ2-7; TRBD1 matches at 8 bases. The CDR3 has 15 amino acids. Germline-derived CDR1 and CDR2 are SGHTA and FQGNSA. Trimming took 5 bases from V and 0 from J; bases not matched to a gene: 6. The CDR3 loop reads CASSLQGAPSYEQYF. The CDR3 nucleotides are TGTGCCAGCAGCCTCCAGGGGGCCCCCTCCTACGAGCAGTACTTC.

The chain couples TRBV6-1 to TRBJ1-1; TRBD1 matches 7 bases. The CDR3 length is 14 residues. The V and J ends lost 7 bases and 0 bases, in that order; junction bases with no gene match: 5. The germline CDR1 and CDR2 sequences are MNHNS and SASEGT. The DNA of the CDR3 is TGTGCCAGCAAGACAGGGCCCATGAACACTGAAGCTTTCTTT. The encoded protein is CASKTGPMNTEAFF.

The V and J genes are TRBV27 and TRBJ1-1; D is unresolved. V was shortened by 2 bases and J by 6 bases, with 16 bases between the two germline ends. This CDR3 comprises 15 residues. Germline lookup yields CDR1 MNHEY and CDR2 SMNVEV (reference sequence). The CDR3 DNA follows: TGTGCCAGCAGTTTAATGGGCGGGTTGCAGCCTGAAGCTTTCTTT. Translating gives CASSLMGGLQPEAFF.

The chain combines TRBV5-4 with TRBJ2-1; D gene ambiguous. CDR1 is SGHNT and CDR2 is YYREEE in the germline V gene (reference sequence). Trimming cost V 0 bases and J 8 bases, with 12 bases left between them. The CDR3 has 14 amino acids. CDR3 coding DNA: TGTGCCAGCAGCTTGGCTAGATCTCCCGATGAGCAGTTCTTC. This translates into CASSLARSPDEQFF.

This chain joins TRBV15 and TRBJ2-3, with D perhaps TRBD1 (6 bases). Germline V lookup: CDR1 LNHNV, CDR2 YYDKDF (reference sequence). The V and J ends lost 4 bases and 0 bases respectively, with 11 bases between them. The length of the CDR3 is 15 residues. This CDR3 is CATSKTGSSTDTQYF. DNA for the CDR3: TGTGCCACCAGCAAGACAGGATCGAGCACAGATACGCAGTATTTT.

The gene calls are TRBV28 and TRBJ2-5; TRBD1 agrees at 9 bases. The germline V gene encodes CDR1 MDHEN and CDR2 SYDVKM. The V gene end was trimmed by 6 bases and the J gene end by 2 bases; junction bases not matched to a gene: 7. The CDR3 length is 15 residues. The CDR3: CASSSGTGIQETQYF. CDR3 DNA: TGTGCCAGCAGCTCGGGGACAGGGATTCAAGAGACCCAGTACTTC.

V usage is TRBV13 and J usage is TRBJ2-5; D may be TRBD2 (6 bases). Germline CDR1 reads PRHDT; CDR2 reads FYEKMQ (reference sequence). This CDR3 has 14 amino acids. The ends were cut back, 2 bases at V and 1 base at J, with 8 bases in the middle. In DNA, the CDR3 is TGTGCCAGCAGCTTAATAGCGGCCCAAGAGACCCAGTACTTC. It is translated as CASSLIAAQETQYF.

This clone appeared a single time. The CDR3: CASSLSRTQSASGRTNEQFF. CDR3 bases: TGTGCCAGCAGCTTGTCACGGACACAAAGTGCTAGCGGGAGGACCAATGAGCAGTTCTTC. The chain couples TRBV5-4 to TRBJ2-1; TRBD2 agrees at 11 bases. The CDR3 extends over 20 amino acids. Looked up from germline, CDR1 is SGHNT and CDR2 is YYREEE (reference sequence). The J segment lost 6 bases and the V segment lost 1 base, leaving 18 bases of the junction unmatched.

The rearrangement links TRBV28 to TRBJ1-5; a possible D gene is TRBD1 (6 bases). Germline V CDR1 and CDR2: MDHEN, SYDVKM. CDR3 length: 14 residues. Trimming removed 7 bases from V and 3 bases from J, with 13 bases in between. The CDR3 DNA follows: TGTGCCAGCATAACAGGGCAGTACAATCAGCCCCAGCATTTT. It yields the protein CASITGQYNQPQHF.

J is TRBJ2-4 and V is TRBV28; 7 nucleotides match TRBD1. V lost 7 bases to trimming and J lost 6 bases; unmatched junction nucleotides: 15. The CDR3 contains 16 residues. The germline gives CDR1 MDHEN, CDR2 SYDVKM. This CDR3 reads CASNPDSDRARNIQYF. CDR3 DNA sequence: TGTGCCAGCAACCCCGACAGTGACAGGGCCCGAAACATTCAGTACTTC.

This chain connects TRBV7-8 to TRBJ1-4, with 7 nucleotides matching TRBD1. V shed 3 bases and J 6 bases; nucleotides not matched to a gene: 4. The germline gives CDR1 SGHVS, CDR2 FQNEAQ. The CDR3 extends over 14 amino acids. This CDR3 reads CASSFADRDEKLFF. The DNA of the CDR3 is TGTGCCAGCAGCTTCGCAGACAGGGATGAAAAACTGTTTTTT.

V usage is TRBV28 and J usage is TRBJ1-5; no clear D. Trimming left V 6 bases short and J 10 bases short, with 13 bases between. From germline, CDR1 is MDHEN and CDR2 SYDVKM. The CDR3 runs to 12 residues. In DNA form, the CDR3 reads TGTGCCAGCAGCCCACTTGGGAGTCCCCAGCATTTT. Translation: CASSPLGSPQHF.

This chain uses TRBV19 with TRBJ2-1, with D possibly being TRBD2 (5 bases). Trimming left V 6 bases short and J 10 bases short, with 16 bases between. CDR3 length: 13 amino acids. Germline V gene data show CDR1 as LNHDA and CDR2 as SQIVND (reference sequence). The chain's CDR3 is CASSTLDSKEQFF. CDR3 coding DNA: TGTGCCAGTAGCACACTAGACTCGAAAGAGCAGTTCTTC.

The CDR3 loop reads CASREGQWLNTEAFF. The CDR3 DNA reads as TGTGCCAGCAGAGAGGGACAGTGGCTGAACACTGAAGCTTTCTTT. The chain links TRBV6-1 to TRBJ1-1; 7 bases are a match to TRBD1. Trimming cost V 6 bases and J 0 bases; bases outside gene matches: 7. CDR3 length: 15 amino acids. The germline CDR1 and CDR2 sequences are MNHNS and SASEGT.

The chain uses TRBV11-2 and TRBJ1-2; 8 positions match TRBD1. This CDR3 has 15 residues. Germline V gene data show CDR1 as SGHAT and CDR2 as FQNNGV. Trimming cost V 4 bases and J 4 bases; bases outside gene matches: 8. CDR3 region: CASSWQFGQGYGYTF. DNA for the CDR3: TGTGCCAGCAGCTGGCAATTTGGACAGGGCTATGGCTACACCTTC.

This chain links TRBV6-5 with TRBJ2-5, with a tentative D call TRBD1 (6 bases). Looked up from germline, CDR1 is MNHEY and CDR2 is SVGAGI. The CDR3 spans 15 residues. The V end was cut by 0 bases, the J end by 4 bases, with 12 bases between. CDR3 in DNA: TGTGCCAGCAGTTACTCGCAGGGGTCTGGAGAGACCCAGTACTTC. Amino acid sequence: CASSYSQGSGETQYF.

V is TRBV6-5 and J is TRBJ2-1; possible D gene TRBD2, 6 bases. Germline V CDR1 and CDR2: MNHEY, SVGAGI. The CDR3 length is 13 residues. Trimming removed 3 bases from V and 5 bases from J, with 8 bases in between. In DNA, the CDR3 is TGTGCCAGCAGTTATAGGGAGGACAATGAGCAGTTCTTC. Its translation is CASSYREDNEQFF.

The chain employs TRBV29-1 and TRBJ2-1; 9 bases are a match to TRBD1. The CDR3 consists of 17 residues. The V gene's germline CDR1 is SQVTM and CDR2 ANQGSEA. V trimming: 0 bases; J trimming: 4 bases; junction bases outside the gene matches: 10. CDR3 DNA sequence: TGCAGCGTTGAAGAGAGCCTGACAGGGGGAGGTTACAATGAGCAGTTCTTC. It yields the protein CSVEESLTGGGYNEQFF.

This clone has just one count. The genes are TRBV15 and TRBJ2-5; D call uncertain. Germline values: CDR1 LNHNV, CDR2 YYDKDF (reference sequence). Trimming shortened V by 1 base and J by 5 bases, and 8 bases separated the two germline ends. CDR3 length: 13 residues. CDR3 in amino acids: CATSRGIGETQYF. In DNA, the CDR3 is TGTGCCACCAGCAGAGGCATCGGGGAGACCCAGTACTTC.

The chain couples TRBV2 to TRBJ2-5; no reliable D call. The length of the CDR3 is 12 residues. Germline CDR1 reads SNHLY; CDR2 reads FYNNEI. V dropped 5 bases and J dropped 1 base, with 5 bases sitting between them. CDR3 sequence (DNA): TGTGCCAGCAGTTACAGCCAAGAGACCCAGTACTTC. It translates to CASSYSQETQYF.

The chain uses TRBV10-3 and TRBJ2-1; TRBD1 aligns across 8 bases. This CDR3 comprises 16 residues. Per the germline V gene, CDR1 is ENHRY and CDR2 is SYGVKD. J lost 0 bases, V lost 5 bases, and 6 bases had no gene match. CDR3 sequence reads: CAISFRQGSSYNEQFF. The CDR3 bases are TGTGCCATCAGTTTTAGACAGGGGAGCTCCTACAATGAGCAGTTCTTC.

This chain joins TRBV9 and TRBJ2-3; tentatively, D is TRBD1 (5 bases). Trimming pared 7 bases from V and 2 bases from J, leaving 5 bases between. The CDR3 totals 11 residues. In germline, CDR1 is SGDLS, CDR2 YYNGEE. CDR3 nucleotide sequence: TGTGCCAGCGGGGCCACAGATACGCAGTATTTT. Encoded protein: CASGATDTQYF.

This clone was seen a single time. The chain has TRBV29-1 and TRBJ2-7; TRBD1 matches at 9 bases. Losses at the gene ends were 3 bases for V and 5 bases for J; bases not matched to a gene: 5. Germline assignment: CDR1 SQVTM and CDR2 ANQGSEA. The CDR3 extends over 13 amino acids. The CDR3 region is CSVEGTGRDEQYF. DNA for the CDR3: TGCAGCGTTGAGGGGACAGGGAGGGACGAGCAGTACTTC.

The rearrangement joins TRBV27 to TRBJ2-5, with 9 bases that match TRBD1. The CDR3 loop spans 17 amino acids. The trim removed 5 bases at V and 4 bases at J, leaving 14 bases unmatched. Germline values: CDR1 MNHEY, CDR2 SMNVEV (reference sequence). Written as DNA, the CDR3 is TGTGCCAGCAGTCCCCTAGGTAGGACAGGGGCGGCAGAGACCCAGTACTTC. Protein product: CASSPLGRTGAAETQYF.

This chain connects TRBV7-6 to TRBJ2-3; 7 bases align to TRBD1. V lost 2 bases and J lost 5; bases outside the gene matches: 10. Looked up from germline, CDR1 is SGHVS and CDR2 is FNYEAQ. CDR3 length: 16 residues. As DNA, the CDR3 is TGTGCCAGCAGCTTAAGGGCCGGTCAGGGGGTAGATACGCAGTATTTT. This translates into CASSLRAGQGVDTQYF.

This clone was seen a single time. J is TRBJ2-5 and V is TRBV7-9; 8 bases align to TRBD1. The V gene end was trimmed by 5 bases and the J gene end by 4 bases; junction bases not matched to a gene: 6. Per the germline V gene, CDR1 is SEHNR and CDR2 is FQNEAQ (reference sequence). The length of the CDR3 is 14 residues. The CDR3 reads CASSRPTGAETQYF. The CDR3 DNA sequence: TGTGCCAGCAGCCGTCCGACAGGGGCAGAGACCCAGTACTTC.